The rows below give T cell receptor beta chains drawn from one sample of a study of multiple sclerosis patients with progressive multifocal leukoencephalopathy. Only in-frame clones appear in the TCRdb table, and some are missing; sequencing was by immunoSEQ multiplex PCR. The sample includes approximately 27,000 clones, roughly 85% seen only once; the top ten take under 15%. Sequencing used PBMCs, obtained from a patient treated with natalizumab. The source is a woman aged 30 to 39 with progressive multifocal leukoencephalopathy. Each CDR3 is given with its conserved first and last residue. D genes are given only for firm matches. Only part of the rows carry a size: once, few, many, or a class if the clone is expanded.

CDR3aa: CASRTGPTEAFF
abundance: -
j_gene: TRBJ1-1
v_gene: TRBV28
d_gene: -

CDR3aa: CASREGLTYTEAFF
abundance: -
j_gene: TRBJ1-1
v_gene: TRBV9
d_gene: -

CDR3aa: CASSLGGRAGQETQYF
abundance: -
j_gene: TRBJ2-5
v_gene: TRBV7-7
d_gene: -

CDR3aa: CASSLLAGRGDTQYF
abundance: once
j_gene: TRBJ2-3
v_gene: TRBV6-1
d_gene: TRBD2

CDR3aa: CASSMGWVYNEQFF
abundance: few
j_gene: TRBJ2-1
v_gene: TRBV19
d_gene: -

CDR3aa: CASRKCVAAHQPQHF
abundance: -
j_gene: TRBJ1-5
v_gene: TRBV7-9
d_gene: -

CDR3aa: CASTLLEGGWGTGELFF
abundance: -
j_gene: TRBJ2-2
v_gene: TRBV19
d_gene: -

CDR3aa: CASSLMGQGEGAFF
abundance: -
j_gene: TRBJ1-1
v_gene: TRBV5-4
d_gene: TRBD1

CDR3aa: CASSQAAEGYTF
abundance: -
j_gene: TRBJ1-2
v_gene: TRBV4-2
d_gene: -

CDR3aa: CASLGDTQYF
abundance: -
j_gene: TRBJ2-3
v_gene: TRBV7-8
d_gene: -

CDR3aa: CASSLEGPASNSPLHF
abundance: -
j_gene: TRBJ1-6
v_gene: TRBV5-4
d_gene: -

CDR3aa: CASSRGGSGSADTQYF
abundance: -
j_gene: TRBJ2-3
v_gene: TRBV13
d_gene: TRBD2

CDR3aa: CASKTSSYEQYF
abundance: -
j_gene: TRBJ2-7
v_gene: TRBV2
d_gene: -

CDR3aa: CSVRGGIDTGELFF
abundance: -
j_gene: TRBJ2-2
v_gene: TRBV29-1
d_gene: -

CDR3aa: CSLTYTDTQYF
abundance: -
j_gene: TRBJ2-3
v_gene: TRBV29-1
d_gene: -

CDR3aa: CSVEDSADRGSKLFF
abundance: -
j_gene: TRBJ1-4
v_gene: TRBV29-1
d_gene: TRBD1

CDR3aa: CASSQDRGMTGELFF
abundance: few
j_gene: TRBJ2-2
v_gene: TRBV5-6
d_gene: TRBD1

CDR3aa: CASSPGRGGGNNSPLHF
abundance: medium-sized
j_gene: TRBJ1-6
v_gene: TRBV4-3
d_gene: -

CDR3aa: CSVAGRDRNTEAFF
abundance: -
j_gene: TRBJ1-1
v_gene: TRBV29-1
d_gene: TRBD1

CDR3aa: CASSVAADQPQHF
abundance: -
j_gene: TRBJ1-5
v_gene: TRBV9
d_gene: -

CDR3aa: CASSVGDSPMYNEQFF
abundance: -
j_gene: TRBJ2-1
v_gene: TRBV9
d_gene: -

CDR3aa: CASSPTGKATGELFF
abundance: -
j_gene: TRBJ2-2
v_gene: TRBV18
d_gene: -

CDR3aa: CATRKRGIGTEAFF
abundance: once
j_gene: TRBJ1-1
v_gene: TRBV28
d_gene: -

CDR3aa: CASSPGDGERPQHF
abundance: -
j_gene: TRBJ1-5
v_gene: TRBV9
d_gene: -

CDR3aa: CASSFGFEGSYNEQFF
abundance: -
j_gene: TRBJ2-1
v_gene: TRBV11-2
d_gene: -

CDR3aa: CASSLGSGTVQETQYF
abundance: -
j_gene: TRBJ2-5
v_gene: TRBV11-3
d_gene: TRBD2

CDR3aa: CASSTGLAGGGYNEQFF
abundance: -
j_gene: TRBJ2-1
v_gene: TRBV18
d_gene: TRBD2

CDR3aa: CASSIDRGAYNEQFF
abundance: -
j_gene: TRBJ2-1
v_gene: TRBV19
d_gene: -

CDR3aa: CASSLRRYNEQFF
abundance: -
j_gene: TRBJ2-1
v_gene: TRBV27
d_gene: -